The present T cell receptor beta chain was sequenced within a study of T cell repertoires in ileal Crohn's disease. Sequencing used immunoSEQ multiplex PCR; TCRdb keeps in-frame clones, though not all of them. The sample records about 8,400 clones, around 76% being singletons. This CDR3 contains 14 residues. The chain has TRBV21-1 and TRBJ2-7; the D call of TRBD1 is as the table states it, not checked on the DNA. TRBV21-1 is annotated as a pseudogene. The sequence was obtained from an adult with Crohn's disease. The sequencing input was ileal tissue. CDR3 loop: CASSVRQRSYEQYF. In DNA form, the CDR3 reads TGTGCCAGCAGCGTCCGACAGCGCTCCTACGAGCAGTACTTC.